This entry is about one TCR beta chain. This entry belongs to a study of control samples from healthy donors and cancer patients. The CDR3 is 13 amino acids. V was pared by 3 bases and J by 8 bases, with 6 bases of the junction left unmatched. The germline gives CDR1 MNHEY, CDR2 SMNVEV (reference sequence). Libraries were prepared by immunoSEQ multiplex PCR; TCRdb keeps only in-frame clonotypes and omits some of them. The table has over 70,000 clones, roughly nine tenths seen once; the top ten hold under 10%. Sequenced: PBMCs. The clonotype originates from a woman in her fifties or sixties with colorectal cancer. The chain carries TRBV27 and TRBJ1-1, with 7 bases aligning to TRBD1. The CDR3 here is CASSFQDRSEAFF. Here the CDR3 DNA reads TGTGCCAGCAGTTTCCAGGACAGGTCGGAAGCTTTCTTT.